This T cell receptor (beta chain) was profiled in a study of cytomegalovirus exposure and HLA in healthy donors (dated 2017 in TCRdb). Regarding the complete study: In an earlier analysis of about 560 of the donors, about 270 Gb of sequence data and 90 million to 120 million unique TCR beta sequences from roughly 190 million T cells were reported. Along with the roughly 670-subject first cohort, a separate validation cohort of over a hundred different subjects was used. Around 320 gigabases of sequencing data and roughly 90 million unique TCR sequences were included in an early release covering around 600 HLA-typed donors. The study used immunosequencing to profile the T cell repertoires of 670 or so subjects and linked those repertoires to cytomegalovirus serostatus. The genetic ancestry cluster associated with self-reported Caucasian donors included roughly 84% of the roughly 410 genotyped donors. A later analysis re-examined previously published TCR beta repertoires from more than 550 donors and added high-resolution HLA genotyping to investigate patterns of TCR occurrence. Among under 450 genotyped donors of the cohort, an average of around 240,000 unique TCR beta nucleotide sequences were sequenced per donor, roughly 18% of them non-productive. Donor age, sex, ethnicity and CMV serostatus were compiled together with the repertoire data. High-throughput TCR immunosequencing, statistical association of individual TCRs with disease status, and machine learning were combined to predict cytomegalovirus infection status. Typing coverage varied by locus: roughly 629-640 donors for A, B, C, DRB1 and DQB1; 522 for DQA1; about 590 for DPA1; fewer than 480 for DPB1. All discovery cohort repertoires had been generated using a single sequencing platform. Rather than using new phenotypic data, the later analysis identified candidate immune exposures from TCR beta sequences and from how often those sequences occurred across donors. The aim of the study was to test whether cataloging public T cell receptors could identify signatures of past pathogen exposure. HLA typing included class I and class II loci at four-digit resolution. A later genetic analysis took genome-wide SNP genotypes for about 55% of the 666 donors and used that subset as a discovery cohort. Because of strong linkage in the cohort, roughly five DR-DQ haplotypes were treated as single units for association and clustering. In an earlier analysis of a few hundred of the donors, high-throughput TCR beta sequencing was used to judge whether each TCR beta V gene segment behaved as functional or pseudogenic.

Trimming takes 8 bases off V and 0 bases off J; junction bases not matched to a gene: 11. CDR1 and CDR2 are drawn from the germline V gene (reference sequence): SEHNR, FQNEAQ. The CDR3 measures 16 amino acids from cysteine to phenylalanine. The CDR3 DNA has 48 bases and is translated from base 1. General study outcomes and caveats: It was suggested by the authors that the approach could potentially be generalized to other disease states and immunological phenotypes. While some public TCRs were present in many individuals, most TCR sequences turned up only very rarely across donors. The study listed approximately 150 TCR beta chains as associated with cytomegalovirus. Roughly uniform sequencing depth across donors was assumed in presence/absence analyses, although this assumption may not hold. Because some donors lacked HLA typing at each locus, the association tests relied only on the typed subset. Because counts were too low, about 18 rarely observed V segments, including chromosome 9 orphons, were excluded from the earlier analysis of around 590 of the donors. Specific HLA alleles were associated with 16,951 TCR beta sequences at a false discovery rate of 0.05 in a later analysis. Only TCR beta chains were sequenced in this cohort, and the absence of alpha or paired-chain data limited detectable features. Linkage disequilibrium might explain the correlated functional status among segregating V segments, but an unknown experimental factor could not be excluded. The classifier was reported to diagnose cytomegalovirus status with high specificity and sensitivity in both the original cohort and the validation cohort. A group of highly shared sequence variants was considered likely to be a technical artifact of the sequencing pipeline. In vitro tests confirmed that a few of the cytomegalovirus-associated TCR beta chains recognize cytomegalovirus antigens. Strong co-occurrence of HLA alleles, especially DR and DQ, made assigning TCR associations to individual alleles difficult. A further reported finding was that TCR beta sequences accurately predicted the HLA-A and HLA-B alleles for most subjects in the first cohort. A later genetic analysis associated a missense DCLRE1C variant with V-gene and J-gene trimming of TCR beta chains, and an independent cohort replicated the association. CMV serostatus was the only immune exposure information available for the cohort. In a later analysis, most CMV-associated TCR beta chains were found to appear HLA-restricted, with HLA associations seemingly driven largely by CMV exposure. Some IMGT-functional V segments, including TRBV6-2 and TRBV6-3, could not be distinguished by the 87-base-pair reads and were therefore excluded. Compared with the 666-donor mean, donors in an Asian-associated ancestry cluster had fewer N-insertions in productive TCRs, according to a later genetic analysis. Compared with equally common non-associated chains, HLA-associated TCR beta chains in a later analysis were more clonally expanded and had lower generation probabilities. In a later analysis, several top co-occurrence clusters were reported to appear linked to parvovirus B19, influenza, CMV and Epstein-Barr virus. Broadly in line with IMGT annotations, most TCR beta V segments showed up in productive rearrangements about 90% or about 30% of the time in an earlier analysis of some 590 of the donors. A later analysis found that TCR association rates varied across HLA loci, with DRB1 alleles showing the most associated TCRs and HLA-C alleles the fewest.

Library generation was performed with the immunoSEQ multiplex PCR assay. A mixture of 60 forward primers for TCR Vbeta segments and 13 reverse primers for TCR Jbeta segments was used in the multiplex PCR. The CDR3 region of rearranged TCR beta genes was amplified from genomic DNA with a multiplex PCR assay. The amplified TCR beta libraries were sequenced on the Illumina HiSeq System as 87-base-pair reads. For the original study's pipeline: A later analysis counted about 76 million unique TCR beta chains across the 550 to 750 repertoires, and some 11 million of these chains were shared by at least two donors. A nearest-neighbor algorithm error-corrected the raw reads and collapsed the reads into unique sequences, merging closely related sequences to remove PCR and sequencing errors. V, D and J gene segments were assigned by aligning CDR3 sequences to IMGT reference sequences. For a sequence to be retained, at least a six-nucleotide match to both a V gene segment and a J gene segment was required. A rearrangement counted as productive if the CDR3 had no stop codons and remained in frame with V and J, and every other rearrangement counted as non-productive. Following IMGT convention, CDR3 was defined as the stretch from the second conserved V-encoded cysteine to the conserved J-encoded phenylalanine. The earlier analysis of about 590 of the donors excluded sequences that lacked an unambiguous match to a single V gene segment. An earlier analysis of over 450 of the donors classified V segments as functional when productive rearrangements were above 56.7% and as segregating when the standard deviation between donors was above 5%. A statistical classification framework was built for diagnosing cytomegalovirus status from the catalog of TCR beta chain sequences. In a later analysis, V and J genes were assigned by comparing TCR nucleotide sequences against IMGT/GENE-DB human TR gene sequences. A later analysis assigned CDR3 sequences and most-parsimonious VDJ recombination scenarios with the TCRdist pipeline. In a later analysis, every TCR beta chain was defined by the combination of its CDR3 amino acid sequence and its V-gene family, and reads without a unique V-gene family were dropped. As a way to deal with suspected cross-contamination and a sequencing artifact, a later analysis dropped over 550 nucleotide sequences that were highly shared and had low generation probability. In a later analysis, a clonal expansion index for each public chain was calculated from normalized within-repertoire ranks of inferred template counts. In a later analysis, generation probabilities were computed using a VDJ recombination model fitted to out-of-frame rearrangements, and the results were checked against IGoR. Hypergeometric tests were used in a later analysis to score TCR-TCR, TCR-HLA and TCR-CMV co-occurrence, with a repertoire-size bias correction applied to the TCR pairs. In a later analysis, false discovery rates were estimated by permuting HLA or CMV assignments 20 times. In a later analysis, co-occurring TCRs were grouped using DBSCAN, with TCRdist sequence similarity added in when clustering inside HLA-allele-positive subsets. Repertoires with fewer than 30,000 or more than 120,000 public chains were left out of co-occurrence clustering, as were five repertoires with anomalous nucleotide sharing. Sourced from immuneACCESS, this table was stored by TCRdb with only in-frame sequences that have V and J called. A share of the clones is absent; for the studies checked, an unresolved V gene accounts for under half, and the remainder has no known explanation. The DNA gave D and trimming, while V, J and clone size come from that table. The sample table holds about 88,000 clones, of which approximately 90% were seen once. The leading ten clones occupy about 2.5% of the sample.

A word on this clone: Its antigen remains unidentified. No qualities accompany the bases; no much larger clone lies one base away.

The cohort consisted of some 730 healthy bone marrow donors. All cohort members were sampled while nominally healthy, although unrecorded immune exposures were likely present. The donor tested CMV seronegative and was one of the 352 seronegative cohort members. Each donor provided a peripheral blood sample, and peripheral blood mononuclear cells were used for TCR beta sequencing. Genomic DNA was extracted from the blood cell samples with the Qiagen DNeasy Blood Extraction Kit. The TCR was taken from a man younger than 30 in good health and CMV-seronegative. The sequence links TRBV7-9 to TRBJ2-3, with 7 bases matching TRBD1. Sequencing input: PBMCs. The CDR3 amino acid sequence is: CASPLDLDRSTDTQYF. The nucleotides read TGTGCCAGCCCCTTAGACCTGGACAGGAGCACAGATACGCAGTATTTT. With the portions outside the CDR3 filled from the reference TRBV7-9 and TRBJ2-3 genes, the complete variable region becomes DTGVSQNPRHKITKRGQNVTFRCDPISEHNRLYWYRQTLGQGPEFLTYFQNEAQLEKSRLLSDRFSAERPKGSFSTLEIQRTEQGDSAMYLCASPLDLDRSTDTQYFGPGTRLTVL.